This TCR beta chain was captured by sequencing in a study of cytomegalovirus exposure and HLA in healthy donors. Study background: HLA-typed donors contributed approximately 92 million unique TCRs, which were held in an early data release.

Turning to this clone: The antigen remains undetermined. The same CDR3 arises from other DNA sequences in this sample as well.

Primers included in the PCR were 60 Vbeta and 13 Jbeta primers. Per the original methods: In a later analysis, some 11 million of 83 million or so unique beta chains occurred in at least two donors. Clones were sequenced by immunoSEQ multiplex PCR, and TCRdb holds only the in-frame ones, with some missing. Clonal size and the V and J genes are those of that table, whereas D and trimming came from the DNA. The table records roughly 190,000 clones, around 77% of them present only once. The germline V gene encodes CDR1 LNHDA and CDR2 SQIVND (reference sequence). This CDR3 is built from 15 residues. Between the trimmed V and J ends, which lost 4 bases and 1 base, there was a span of 11 bases. General observations from the study: Researchers reported in a later analysis that a missense DCLRE1C variant was tied to TCR beta V- and J-gene trimming.

The sample comprised PBMCs. The TCR was taken from a woman aged 30 to 39 in good health and CMV-seropositive. The rearrangement uses TRBV19 and TRBJ1-5; perhaps TRBD1 as D (5 bases). CDR3 DNA sequence: TGTGCCAGTAGTAGGGGCCAGGGAAGCAATCAGCCCCAGCATTTT. Encoded protein: CASSRGQGSNQPQHF. The full variable domain, rest sourced from reference TRBV19 and TRBJ1-5, is DGGITQSPKYLFRKEGQNVTLSCEQNLNHDAMYWYRQDPGQGLRLIYYSQIVNDFQKGDIAEGYSVSREKKESFPLTVTSAQKNPTAFYLCASSRGQGSNQPQHFGDGTRLSIL.